This T cell receptor (beta chain) emerged from a study of pediatric ulcerative colitis. Study at large: Most patients had pancolitis, and two had left-sided colitis. Study-level points and caveats: Acute severe colitis showed lower rectal diversity from clonal expansions.

With V trimmed by 3 bases and J by 7 bases, 9 bases remained unmatched. Germline V lookup: CDR1 SGHVS, CDR2 FNYEAQ. The CDR3 runs 16 residues. For this clone: Antigen unknown.

The rectum was sampled with one to two pinch biopsies at colonoscopy. Here immunoSEQ multiplex PCR was the method, and the copy in TCRdb shows in-frame clones only, minus some. The repertoire holds tens of thousands of clones, with around 79% as singletons. The V and J genes are TRBV7-6 and TRBJ1-5; 10 nucleotides line up with TRBD1. The specimen was gut tissue. The source is a girl between 5 and 17 years old with moderate ulcerative colitis. The CDR3 DNA reads as TGTGCCAGCAGCTTCGGGACAGGGGCCTCCGGGCAGCCCCAGCATTTT. Translated: CASSFGTGASGQPQHF.